The 32 T cell receptor beta chains presented below share a single source sample, sequenced in a study of beta chain features in type 1 diabetes. All of the isolated RNA was reverse transcribed, so expressed TCRB transcripts were sequenced. Sequenced by immunoSEQ multiplex PCR; TCRdb stores in-frame clones only, minus some. The sample records a few hundred thousand clones, around 13% being singletons. Sequenced material: naive CD4+ T cells from blood. These receptors all stem from a man aged 25-45 years in good health.

This chain uses TRBV19 with TRBJ2-1; D remains ambiguous. There are 14 residues in the CDR3. V gave up 5 bases and J gave up 1 base, with 9 bases separating them. Germline-derived CDR1 and CDR2 are LNHDA and SQIVND (reference sequence). CDR3 residues: CASSLTSSYNEQFF. The CDR3 DNA reads TGTGCCAGTAGTCTCACCTCGTCCTACAATGAGCAGTTCTTC.

The CDR3 bases are TGTGCCATCACCATGGGACAGTTGAACACTGAAGCTTTCTTT. This sequence encodes CAITMGQLNTEAFF. The chain couples TRBV10-3 to TRBJ1-1; 7 bases map to TRBD1. The V and J ends lost 7 bases and 0 bases, in that order; junction bases with no gene match: 5. The CDR3 has 14 residues. Germline V lookup: CDR1 ENHRY, CDR2 SYGVKD.

This chain uses TRBV13 with TRBJ2-4, with D perhaps TRBD2 (5 bases). There are 14 residues in the CDR3. The germline V and J ends were trimmed by 2 bases and 11 bases, with 16 bases remaining between them. Germline V gene data show CDR1 as PRHDT and CDR2 as FYEKMQ (reference sequence). The CDR3 loop is CASSLRRAGWLQYF. The CDR3 DNA follows: TGTGCCAGCAGCTTAAGGCGGGCTGGTTGGCTTCAGTACTTC.

This chain connects TRBV7-2 to TRBJ2-6; TRBD1 agrees at 7 bases. Germline CDR1 SGHTA, CDR2 FQGNSA. V shed 8 bases and J 4 bases; nucleotides not matched to a gene: 2. The CDR3 is made up of 13 amino acids. CDR3 nucleotide sequence: TGTGCCAGCGACAGGGACGGGGCCAACGTCCTGACTTTC. Protein product: CASDRDGANVLTF.

The rearrangement joins TRBV10-3 to TRBJ1-3; no reliable D call. The V gene lost 3 bases and the J gene lost 5 bases, with 2 bases spanning the gap. The length of the CDR3 is 11 residues. Germline-derived CDR1 and CDR2 are ENHRY and SYGVKD. The chain's CDR3 is CAISDRNTIYF. The CDR3 DNA is TGTGCCATCAGTGATCGAAACACCATATATTTT.

The chain couples TRBV29-1 to TRBJ1-2, with a possible D match to TRBD1 (5 bases). Germline CDR1 SQVTM, CDR2 ANQGSEA. This CDR3 is 12 amino acids long. Trimming took 6 bases from V and 6 from J, leaving 14 bases between them. CDR3 amino acids: CSVERGRNGYTF. DNA for the CDR3: TGCAGCGTGGAGAGGGGCCGGAATGGCTACACCTTC.

This clone has more than one count but fewer than ten. The rearrangement uses TRBV6-1 and TRBJ2-1; TRBD2 aligns across 12 bases. Germline loops: CDR1 MNHNS, CDR2 SASEGT. The junction had 3 bases not matched to a gene; V was cut back by 3 bases and J by 9 bases. The CDR3 has 14 amino acids. The chain's CDR3 is CASSETSGRFEQFF. CDR3 sequence (DNA): TGTGCCAGCAGTGAGACTAGCGGGAGATTTGAGCAGTTCTTC.

Only a few counts were recorded for this clone. The rearrangement links TRBV19 to TRBJ1-3; D is unresolved. Per germline, CDR1 LNHDA and CDR2 SQIVND (reference sequence). The CDR3 loop spans 16 amino acids. V shed 7 bases and J shed 0 bases, with 16 bases lying between them. The CDR3 region is CASIGPGNVSGNTIYF. The CDR3 DNA reads as TGTGCCAGTATAGGGCCCGGTAACGTCTCTGGAAACACCATATATTTT.

J is TRBJ2-1 and V is TRBV14; 15 bases align to TRBD2. Looked up from germline, CDR1 is SGHDN and CDR2 is FVKESK. This CDR3 spans 16 amino acids. V lost 1 base, J lost 10 bases, and 5 bases stayed unmatched. For the CDR3, the DNA is TGTGCCAGCAGCCAAGCGGGACTAGCGGGAGGAGGGGAGCAGTTCTTC. As protein: CASSQAGLAGGGEQFF.

V is TRBV5-1 and J is TRBJ2-3; possibly TRBD2 for D (6 bases). There are 16 residues in the CDR3. Trimming stripped 4 bases from V and 2 bases from J, with 17 bases between. Germline CDR1 reads SGHRS; CDR2 reads YFSETQ. CDR3 region: CASSDAAGPFTDTQYF. CDR3 nucleotide sequence: TGCGCCAGCAGCGACGCGGCGGGGCCGTTCACAGATACGCAGTATTTT.

The chain carries TRBV7-6 and TRBJ2-7; TRBD1 aligns across 8 bases. J gave up 5 bases and V 4 bases, and 7 bases lay outside the gene matches. The germline gives CDR1 SGHVS, CDR2 FNYEAQ. The CDR3 has 14 amino acids. CDR3 coding DNA: TGTGCCAGCAGCTCGAGACAGGGGCGGGACGAGCAGTACTTC. Translation: CASSSRQGRDEQYF.

The rearrangement joins TRBV6-5 to TRBJ2-7, with TRBD1 matching 9 bases. Per germline, CDR1 MNHEY and CDR2 SVGAGI. CDR3 length equals 16 residues. Losses at the gene ends were 2 bases for V and 4 bases for J; bases not matched to a gene: 9. This CDR3 is CASSYGRGTGIYEQYF. The CDR3 DNA is TGTGCCAGCAGTTACGGGAGGGGGACAGGGATTTACGAGCAGTACTTC.

This clone was observed a few times. This rearrangement joins TRBV9 to TRBJ2-3; 11 bases map to TRBD1. The CDR3 totals 16 residues. V lost 2 bases, J lost 5 bases, and 7 bases stayed unmatched. CDR1 SGDLS and CDR2 YYNGEE come from the germline V gene. The CDR3 DNA follows: TGTGCCAGCAGCGTTACCGGGACAGGGGGAATAGATACGCAGTATTTT. Protein product: CASSVTGTGGIDTQYF.

This clone was counted only a few times. This sequence joins TRBV7-6 and TRBJ2-5; D not certain. The CDR3 length is 13 residues. Between the trimmed V and J ends, which lost 1 base and 5 bases, there was a span of 8 bases. Germline V CDR1 and CDR2: SGHVS, FNYEAQ. This CDR3 is CASSLVILETQYF. CDR3 coding DNA: TGTGCCAGCAGCTTAGTTATATTGGAGACCCAGTACTTC.

V and J are TRBV2 and TRBJ2-5, with D perhaps matching TRBD2 (5 bases). V was clipped by 8 bases and J by 1 base, with 11 bases between them. Germline lookup yields CDR1 SNHLY and CDR2 FYNNEI. The CDR3 has 13 residues. CDR3 region: CASSSGIQETQYF. The CDR3 DNA is TGTGCCAGCTCGTCGGGGATCCAAGAGACCCAGTACTTC.

The chain employs TRBV18 and TRBJ1-5; D gene uncertain. This CDR3 has 13 residues. V lost 0 bases and J lost 3, with 3 bases in between. CDR1 is KGHSH and CDR2 is LQKENI in the germline V gene. The CDR3 sequence is CASSPPSNQPQHF. The CDR3 nucleotides read TGTGCCAGCTCACCACCTTCCAATCAGCCCCAGCATTTT.

This chain's CDR3 is CASSEFGAGGQTEQFF. In DNA, the CDR3 is TGTGCCAGCAGTGAATTTGGGGCGGGAGGCCAAACTGAGCAGTTCTTC. This sequence joins TRBV25-1 and TRBJ2-1; the match to TRBD2 covers 8 bases. Germline V gives CDR1 MGHDK, CDR2 SYGVNS. This CDR3 has 16 residues. With V trimmed by 1 base and J by 9 bases, 11 bases remained unmatched.

This clone showed up just a few times. The chain recombines TRBV7-9 with TRBJ2-7, with D perhaps TRBD2 (6 bases). The V end lost 0 bases, the J end lost 3 bases, and 6 bases lay between the germline ends. The CDR3 covers 13 residues. Germline CDR1 reads SEHNR; CDR2 reads FQNEAQ (reference sequence). CDR3 coding DNA: TGTGCCAGCAGCTTAGCGGGAGGCTACGAGCAGTACGTC. This sequence encodes CASSLAGGYEQYV.

This clone was recorded a few times. This chain links TRBV13 with TRBJ2-5, with D perhaps assigned TRBD1 or TRBD2 (6 bases each). CDR3 length: 15 residues. CDR1 and CDR2 (germline): PRHDT, FYEKMQ (reference sequence). V was trimmed by 5 bases and J by 3 bases, leaving 16 bases between them. The CDR3 loop is CASSTGASSKETQYF. The DNA of the CDR3 is TGTGCCAGCAGCACGGGGGCCTCTTCAAAAGAGACCCAGTACTTC.

The chain combines TRBV6-1 with TRBJ1-2, with 8 bases identical to TRBD1. From germline, CDR1 is MNHNS and CDR2 SASEGT. The CDR3 sequence is 13 residues long. V lost 4 bases, J lost 4 bases, and 2 bases stayed unmatched. CDR3 residues: CASSGTGGYGYTF. CDR3 coding DNA: TGTGCCAGCAGTGGCACAGGGGGCTATGGCTACACCTTC.

Only a few counts were recorded for this clone. V is TRBV5-4 and J is TRBJ2-7, with a tentative D call TRBD2 (6 bases). The germline V gene encodes CDR1 SGHNT and CDR2 YYREEE (reference sequence). The CDR3 is made up of 14 amino acids. The germline V and J ends were trimmed by 3 bases and 2 bases, with 12 bases remaining between them. Here the CDR3 DNA reads TGTGCCAGCAGCTCGGAGGGACTCCCCTACGAGCAGTACGTC. Protein: CASSSEGLPYEQYV.

The chain joins TRBV9 to TRBJ2-1; a possible D gene is TRBD2 (6 bases). Trimming shortened V by 0 bases and J by 9 bases, and 19 bases separated the two germline ends. Germline V CDR1 and CDR2: SGDLS, YYNGEE. The CDR3 runs 16 residues. CDR3 sequence: CASSVGGNRQESEQFF. As DNA, the CDR3 is TGTGCCAGCAGCGTAGGCGGGAACAGACAAGAGTCTGAGCAGTTCTTC.

This clone has more than one count but fewer than ten. V usage is TRBV9 and J usage is TRBJ2-2, with D unresolved. The CDR3 sequence is 15 residues long. Germline assignment: CDR1 SGDLS and CDR2 YYNGEE. Trimming took off 0 bases at V and 0 bases at J, with 6 bases between the two ends. CDR3 coding DNA: TGTGCCAGCAGCGTAGTTTCGACGAACACCGGGGAGCTGTTTTTT. It codes for CASSVVSTNTGELFF.

The gene calls are TRBV30 and TRBJ2-1; possibly TRBD1 or TRBD2 for D (5 bases each). The CDR3 is made up of 19 amino acids. The germline gives CDR1 GTSNPN, CDR2 SVGIG (reference sequence). Deletions cut 5 bases from V and 2 bases from J, with 28 bases between. CDR3 amino acids: CAWGPFSVRSGHPYNEQFF. CDR3 DNA: TGTGCCTGGGGCCCCTTTAGCGTGCGAAGCGGACATCCCTACAATGAGCAGTTCTTC.

This rearrangement joins TRBV15 to TRBJ2-6, with unresolved D. CDR3 length equals 17 residues. Germline CDR1 is LNHNV and CDR2 is YYDKDF (reference sequence). The V and J ends lost 1 base and 0 bases respectively, with 10 bases between them. CDR3 residues: CATSRAAGPSGANVLTF. Here the CDR3 DNA reads TGTGCCACCAGCAGAGCGGCAGGCCCCTCTGGGGCCAACGTCCTGACTTTC.

The chain joins TRBV9 to TRBJ2-6; 9 bases map to TRBD1. This CDR3 has 18 residues. V gave up 0 bases and J gave up 0 bases; unmatched junction bases: 4. Germline V lookup: CDR1 SGDLS, CDR2 YYNGEE. The CDR3 DNA reads TGTGCCAGCAGCGTAGGTGGGACAGGGAGCTCTGGGGCCAACGTCCTGACTTTC. Translating gives CASSVGGTGSSGANVLTF.

The genes are TRBV9 and TRBJ2-3; D gene unclear. Germline CDR1 SGDLS, CDR2 YYNGEE. The CDR3 spans 14 residues. V lost 4 bases and J lost 1, with 10 bases in between. The CDR3 region has the DNA TGTGCCAGCAGCTCCCGTCAGGGCACAGATACGCAGTATTTT. It specifies CASSSRQGTDTQYF.

The gene calls are TRBV25-1 and TRBJ2-4, with TRBD1 identical over 8 bases. The CDR3 is 14 amino acids. CDR1 and CDR2 from the germline V gene are MGHDK and SYGVNS. V dropped 6 bases and J dropped 7; count of bases not matched to a gene: 8. CDR3 sequence: CASSKEDRENIQYF. CDR3 DNA sequence: TGTGCCAGCAGCAAAGAGGACAGGGAGAACATTCAGTACTTC. Full variable domain (outside the CDR3, taken from reference TRBV25-1 and TRBJ2-4): EADIYQTPRYLVIGTGKKITLECSQTMGHDKMYWYQQDPGMELHLIHYSYGVNSTEKGDLSSESTVSRIRTEHFPLTLESARPSHTSQYLCASSKEDRENIQYFGAGTRLSVL.

This clone was seen only a few times. This chain uses TRBV4-3 with TRBJ2-6, with unresolved D. V lost 1 base and J lost 0, with 16 bases in between. CDR1 and CDR2 from the germline V gene are LGHNA and YSLEER. The CDR3 runs to 19 residues. The CDR3 nucleotides read TGCGCCAGCAGCCAAGGCAAGATGGACCCCTTCTCTGGGGCCAACGTCCTGACTTTC. It translates to CASSQGKMDPFSGANVLTF.

The J gene is TRBJ1-2, the V gene TRBV30; 8 positions match TRBD1. V dropped 4 bases and J dropped 4; count of bases not matched to a gene: 5. Germline V gene data show CDR1 as GTSNPN and CDR2 as SVGIG (reference sequence). The CDR3 length is 13 residues. The DNA for the CDR3 is TGTGCCTGGACCCACGGGACAGGCTATGGCTACACCTTC. It encodes CAWTHGTGYGYTF. Full variable domain (missing parts from reference TRBV30 and TRBJ1-2): SQTIHQWPATLVQPVGSPLSLECTVEGTSNPNLYWYRQAAGRGLQLLFYSVGIGQISSEVPQNLSASRPQDRQFILSSKKLLLSDSGFYLCAWTHGTGYGYTFGSGTRLTVV.

The genes are TRBV5-6 and TRBJ2-7, with 9 bases identical to TRBD1. CDR1 and CDR2 from the germline V gene are SGHDT and YYEEEE. The CDR3 totals 15 residues. J was trimmed by 3 bases and V by 5 bases; bases with no gene match: 9. The CDR3 DNA reads as TGTGCCAGCAGGTCGACAGGGGGTTCCATCTACGAGCAGTACGTC. Its protein is CASRSTGGSIYEQYV.

The rearrangement joins TRBV6-5 to TRBJ2-5; D is unclear. This CDR3 has 14 residues. The V and J ends lost 5 bases and 1 base respectively, with 11 bases between them. The germline V gene has CDR1 MNHEY and CDR2 SVGAGI. The CDR3 region has the DNA TGTGCCAGCAGTCCGAGCTGGGCCCAAGAGACCCAGTACTTC. This gives the protein CASSPSWAQETQYF.